Listed here are 32 T cell receptor beta chains from one sample, sequenced in a study of T cell repertoires in cytomegalovirus infection. The antigens these receptors bind are not known. TCRdb analysed the reads with MiXCR anew, one entry per CDR3 protein. The sample shows tens of thousands of distinct CDR3 sequences, 25% to 30% of them seen only once. The sample in question was CD8+ T cells from cultured PBMCs, obtained from culture after CMV antigen stimulation. These receptors all stem from a human donor in good health (CMV status not recorded). Some clones in this sample may be carry-over from other donors' samples.

This clonotype has just a few counts. The rearrangement joins TRBV25-1 to TRBJ2-7; TRBD1 matches at 10 bases. The V gene's germline CDR1 is MGHDK and CDR2 SYGVNS. The CDR3 length is 16 residues. With 2 bases clipped from V and 4 bases from J, the junction kept 8 bases outside the gene matches. CDR3 DNA: TGTGCCAGCAGTGAAGAGGAGGGGACAGGGGAGTACGAGCAGTACTTC. It is translated as CASSEEEGTGEYEQYF.

This clonotype has ten or more counts. The chain is built from TRBV27 and TRBJ2-5, with TRBD2 matching over 7 bases. Germline V gives CDR1 MNHEY, CDR2 SMNVEV (reference sequence). This CDR3 spans 14 amino acids. The ends lost 5 bases at V and 2 bases at J; junction bases unmatched: 5. The CDR3 DNA sequence: TGTGCCAGCAGTCCAGCGGGGCTTCAAGAGACCCAGTACTTC. It codes for CASSPAGLQETQYF.

This clonotype occurred a few times. The chain is built from TRBV7-3 and TRBJ2-3, with 7 bases that match TRBD2. The V segment lost 5 bases and the J segment 6 bases; nucleotides outside the gene matches: 11. Germline V gene sequence: CDR1 SGHTA, CDR2 FQGTGA. The CDR3 consists of 15 residues. CDR3 coding DNA: TGTGCCAGCAGCCTGGGGGGGTCAACAATGGATACGCAGTATTTT. Translated: CASSLGGSTMDTQYF. Full variable domain (missing parts from reference TRBV7-3 and TRBJ2-3): GAGVSQTPSNKVTEKGKYVELRCDPISGHTALYWYRQSLGQGPEFLIYFQGTGAADDSGLPNDRFFAVRPEGSVSTLKIQRTERGDSAVYLCASSLGGSTMDTQYFGPGTRLTVL.

This clonotype has at least ten counts. The chain links TRBV20-1 to TRBJ1-1; D is ambiguous. The CDR3 contains 12 residues. Germline values: CDR1 DFQATT, CDR2 SNEGSKA (reference sequence). The germline V and J ends were trimmed by 6 bases and 5 bases, with 13 bases remaining between them. The CDR3 spells CSAPNLPTEAFF. The CDR3 region has the DNA TGCAGTGCCCCGAACCTGCCGACTGAAGCTTTCTTT.

V gene TRBV14 combines with J gene TRBJ1-1; D may be TRBD1 (5 bases). The CDR3 extends over 11 amino acids. V shed 5 bases and J shed 10 bases, with 11 bases lying between them. The germline V gene encodes CDR1 SGHDN and CDR2 FVKESK. CDR3 in amino acids: CASSYGARAFF. CDR3 DNA sequence: TGTGCCAGCAGCTACGGGGCGCGAGCTTTCTTT.

A few counts support this clonotype. This sequence joins TRBV10-2 and TRBJ2-1; D may be TRBD2 (6 bases). CDR3 length: 14 amino acids. Trimming stripped 4 bases from V and 5 bases from J, with 12 bases between. Germline CDR1 is WSHSY and CDR2 is SAAADI. The chain's CDR3 is CASSVAGTDNEQFF. As DNA, the CDR3 is TGCGCCAGCAGTGTTGCGGGAACGGACAATGAGCAGTTCTTC.

This clonotype was recorded a few times. V is TRBV19 and J is TRBJ2-1; 9 bases align to TRBD2. The CDR3 spans 17 residues. V lost 3 bases, J lost 4 bases, and 10 bases stayed unmatched. Germline CDR1 LNHDA, CDR2 SQIVND (reference sequence). The CDR3 sequence is CASSMGLAGISYNEQFF. The CDR3 DNA follows: TGTGCCAGTAGTATGGGTCTAGCGGGGATTTCTTACAATGAGCAGTTCTTC.

Ten or more counts support this clonotype. This chain links TRBV4-1 with TRBJ2-7; 12 nucleotides agree with TRBD2. CDR3 length: 14 amino acids. The trim removed 4 bases at V and 5 bases at J, leaving 3 bases unmatched. Germline loops: CDR1 MGHRA, CDR2 YSYEKL. CDR3 sequence reads: CASSPTSGSDEQYF. In DNA, the CDR3 is TGCGCCAGCAGCCCGACTAGCGGGAGCGACGAGCAGTACTTC.

This clonotype was seen more than once but under ten times. The rearrangement links TRBV4-3 to TRBJ2-7; D not certain. Trimming cost V 0 bases and J 5 bases, with 20 bases left between them. The CDR3 runs 17 residues. Germline loops: CDR1 LGHNA, CDR2 YSLEER. The CDR3 is CASSQDRVSGFRDEQYF. Written as DNA, the CDR3 is TGCGCCAGCAGCCAAGATCGGGTTTCTGGGTTTCGTGACGAGCAGTACTTC.

This clonotype was detected many times. The J gene is TRBJ2-1, the V gene TRBV9; 8 positions agree with TRBD2. The CDR3 runs 15 residues. Germline lookup yields CDR1 SGDLS and CDR2 YYNGEE. The trim removed 1 base at V and 4 bases at J, leaving 4 bases unmatched. CDR3 amino acids: CASSVLAGQYNEQFF. CDR3 in DNA: TGTGCCAGCAGCGTACTAGCGGGCCAATACAATGAGCAGTTCTTC.

V is TRBV6-6 and J is TRBJ1-6, with D possibly matching TRBD1 (5 bases). CDR3 length: 18 residues. V was pared by 0 bases and J by 9 bases, with 21 bases between. CDR1 and CDR2 from the germline V gene are MNHNY and SVGAGI (reference sequence). CDR3 amino acids: CASSYSEEGLYGSSPLHF. CDR3 in DNA: TGTGCCAGCAGTTACTCGGAGGAGGGGTTGTATGGTAGTTCACCCCTCCACTTT.

This clonotype occurred many times. CDR3 amino acids: CASSFFPTGIGQPQHF. The CDR3 region has the DNA TGTGCCAGCAGTTTTTTCCCCACAGGTATCGGGCAGCCCCAGCATTTT. The chain couples TRBV12-3 or TRBV12-4 to TRBJ1-5, with D perhaps TRBD1 (5 bases). There are 16 residues in the CDR3. Trimming shortened V by 3 bases and J by 7 bases, and 19 bases separated the two germline ends.

Points on this clonotype: Being one base from a much bigger clone, this may be a read error. V and J are TRBV11-2 and TRBJ1-2, with 7 bases lining up with TRBD1. The CDR3 consists of 13 residues. CDR1 SGHAT and CDR2 FQNNGV come from the germline V gene. V lost 6 bases and J lost 6; bases outside the gene matches: 7. The CDR3 is CASSPQGSNGYTF. The CDR3 DNA is TGTGCCAGCAGTCCACAGGGGTCTAATGGCTACACCTTC.

This clonotype was observed many times. The V gene is TRBV9, the J gene TRBJ2-5; D unresolved. This CDR3 is 13 amino acids long. The V gene lost 3 bases and the J gene lost 5 bases, with 11 bases spanning the gap. CDR1 and CDR2 from the germline V gene are SGDLS and YYNGEE. The CDR3 nucleotides are TGTGCCAGCAGCGGATCCTTTCGGGAGACCCAGTACTTC. This sequence encodes CASSGSFRETQYF.

This rearrangement joins TRBV6-1 to TRBJ2-3, with D possibly matching TRBD2 (6 bases). Trimming took off 1 base at V and 11 bases at J, with 28 bases between the two ends. There are 18 residues in the CDR3. The germline CDR1 and CDR2 sequences are MNHNS and SASEGT. The CDR3 loop is CASSEGALGGFPRLGQYF. CDR3 DNA: TGTGCCAGCAGTGAAGGCGCCCTGGGGGGTTTTCCTAGGTTGGGGCAGTATTTT.

The V call is TRBV29-1, the J call TRBJ2-7; D is perhaps TRBD2 (6 bases). Per germline, CDR1 SQVTM and CDR2 ANQGSEA. This CDR3 has 13 amino acids. Between the trimmed V and J ends, which lost 2 bases and 1 base, there was a span of 9 bases. The CDR3 DNA sequence: TGCAGCGTTGAATTAGCGGCTTCCTACGAGCAGTACTTC. As protein: CSVELAASYEQYF.

The chain combines TRBV6-1 with TRBJ1-1; no clear D. This CDR3 comprises 12 residues. V lost 3 bases to trimming and J lost 2 bases, with 4 bases between them. The V gene's germline CDR1 is MNHNS and CDR2 SASEGT. CDR3 coding DNA: TGTGCCAGCAGTGATTTCAACACTGAAGCTTTCTTT. It encodes CASSDFNTEAFF.

Here the CDR3 reads CASRSGPYNEQFF. For the CDR3, the DNA is TGTGCCAGCAGGTCCGGTCCGTACAATGAGCAGTTCTTC. V gene TRBV27 combines with J gene TRBJ2-1; D is unclear. This CDR3 contains 13 residues. The germline V and J ends were trimmed by 6 bases and 4 bases, with 10 bases remaining between them. Germline V gene sequence: CDR1 MNHEY, CDR2 SMNVEV (reference sequence).

This clonotype occurred a few times. The V call is TRBV6-2 or TRBV6-3, the J call TRBJ1-1; 12 bases map to TRBD1. The V segment lost 4 bases and the J segment 10 bases; nucleotides outside the gene matches: 4. The CDR3 contains 13 residues. Germline values: CDR1 MNHEY, CDR2 SVGEGT. CDR3 sequence: CASSSGQGARAFF. The CDR3 DNA reads TGTGCCAGCAGTTCGGGACAGGGGGCGCGAGCTTTCTTT.

V is TRBV19 and J is TRBJ1-4; D is perhaps TRBD1 (5 bases). Germline V lookup: CDR1 LNHDA, CDR2 SQIVND (reference sequence). The germline V and J ends were trimmed by 3 bases and 2 bases, with 16 bases remaining between them. The CDR3 has 17 residues. CDR3 residues: CASSMERAGSTNEKLFF. The CDR3 nucleotides read TGTGCCAGTAGTATGGAACGGGCAGGGTCGACTAATGAAAAACTGTTTTTT. The complete variable domain, with remaining parts taken from reference TRBV19 and TRBJ1-4, reads DGGITQSPKYLFRKEGQNVTLSCEQNLNHDAMYWYRQDPGQGLRLIYYSQIVNDFQKGDIAEGYSVSREKKESFPLTVTSAQKNPTAFYLCASSMERAGSTNEKLFFGSGTQLSVL.

The chain uses TRBV5-4 and TRBJ2-2; tentative D call: TRBD1 (6 bases). This CDR3 has 15 residues. Germline V lookup: CDR1 SGHNT, CDR2 YYREEE (reference sequence). With 0 bases removed from V and 4 bases from J, the gap between germline ends came to 10 bases. The CDR3 nucleotides read TGTGCCAGCAGCTTGGGGACAGCCACCACCGGGGAGCTGTTTTTT. Translated: CASSLGTATTGELFF.

The chain joins TRBV9 to TRBJ1-4; unclear D gene. Germline CDR1 and CDR2: SGDLS and YYNGEE. This CDR3 spans 14 amino acids. V was trimmed by 2 bases and J by 0 bases, leaving 5 bases between them. The chain's CDR3 is CASSVSATNEKLFF. CDR3 coding DNA: TGTGCCAGCAGCGTTAGTGCAACTAATGAAAAACTGTTTTTT.

This clonotype has a count of ten or more. The CDR3 DNA reads as TGTGCCAGCATTACGACTAGCGGGGGCTACAATGAGCAGTTCTTC. Protein product: CASITTSGGYNEQFF. The J gene is TRBJ2-1, the V gene TRBV6-1, with 12 bases lining up with TRBD2. This CDR3 spans 15 amino acids. The V gene end was trimmed by 7 bases and the J gene end by 3 bases; junction bases not matched to a gene: 4. From germline, CDR1 is MNHNS and CDR2 SASEGT.

This clonotype was seen repeatedly, ten times or more. The chain links TRBV2 to TRBJ1-2; a possible D gene is TRBD1 (6 bases). The ends were cut back, 3 bases at V and 5 bases at J, with 10 bases in the middle. The CDR3 length is 13 residues. CDR1 SNHLY and CDR2 FYNNEI come from the germline V gene. This CDR3 is CASSDETGYGYTF. For the CDR3, the DNA is TGTGCCAGCAGTGATGAGACAGGTTATGGCTACACCTTC.

The chain couples TRBV18 to TRBJ2-7; D gene ambiguous. CDR3 length equals 13 residues. Trimming took 2 bases from V and 6 from J, leaving 11 bases between them. Germline assignment: CDR1 KGHSH and CDR2 LQKENI. CDR3 DNA: TGTGCCAGCTCACCAATAAGGGATGGCGAGCAGTACTTC. Translating gives CASSPIRDGEQYF.

Comment on this clonotype: A much larger clone differs from this one at a single base, so this may be a read error. V usage is TRBV7-2 and J usage is TRBJ2-7, with D unclear. Germline CDR1 reads SGHTA; CDR2 reads FQGNSA. V lost 5 bases and J 0 bases, leaving 8 bases between the germline ends. The CDR3 has 13 amino acids. CDR3 sequence (DNA): TGTACCAGCAGCGCACGGAGCTCCTACGAGCAGTACTTC. Protein sequence: CTSSARSSYEQYF.

This clonotype was seen many times. The chain combines TRBV7-9 with TRBJ1-1; no reliable D call. The germline V and J ends were trimmed by 4 bases and 4 bases, with 13 bases remaining between them. CDR3 size: 14 residues. Per the germline V gene, CDR1 is SEHNR and CDR2 is FQNEAQ (reference sequence). The CDR3 DNA follows: TGTGCCAGCAGCTCGGACCTGGGTGCCACTGAAGCTTTCTTT. Its translation is CASSSDLGATEAFF.

The chain uses TRBV7-6 and TRBJ2-1, with 7 nucleotides matching TRBD2. Germline assignment: CDR1 SGHVS and CDR2 FNYEAQ. This CDR3 has 16 amino acids. J was trimmed by 4 bases and V by 5 bases; bases with no gene match: 11. This chain's CDR3 is CASSPTSGKGYNEQFF. The CDR3, as DNA: TGTGCCAGCAGCCCGACGAGCGGGAAGGGATACAATGAGCAGTTCTTC. The complete variable domain, with remaining parts taken from reference TRBV7-6 and TRBJ2-1, reads GAGVSQSPRYKVTKRGQDVALRCDPISGHVSLYWYRQALGQGPEFLTYFNYEAQQDKSGLPNDRFSAERPEGSISTLTIQRTEQRDSAMYRCASSPTSGKGYNEQFFGPGTRLTVL.

For the CDR3, the DNA is TGCGCCAGCAGCCAAGATGGTTTGGCGCAGGGGGGCAACTATGGCTACACCTTC. This sequence encodes CASSQDGLAQGGNYGYTF. V gene TRBV4-3 combines with J gene TRBJ1-2, with 7 bases identical to TRBD1. The CDR3 contains 18 residues. The V segment lost 0 bases and the J segment 2 bases; nucleotides outside the gene matches: 12. Germline assignment: CDR1 LGHNA and CDR2 YSLEER.

This clonotype was counted a few times. The rearrangement links TRBV7-2 to TRBJ2-7, with D perhaps TRBD1 (6 bases). This CDR3 comprises 16 residues. V was pared by 0 bases and J by 3 bases, with 15 bases between. CDR1 SGHTA and CDR2 FQGNSA come from the germline V gene. The CDR3 spells CASSLAMGALGYEQYF. In nucleotides, the CDR3 is TGTGCCAGCAGCTTAGCGATGGGGGCTCTAGGCTACGAGCAGTACTTC.

The rearrangement uses TRBV27 and TRBJ2-1; D remains ambiguous. V lost 3 bases and J 4 bases, leaving 7 bases between the germline ends. The germline V gene has CDR1 MNHEY and CDR2 SMNVEV (reference sequence). This CDR3 has 13 residues. The CDR3 region has the DNA TGTGCCAGCAGTTTGTCCCATTACAATGAGCAGTTCTTC. Its protein is CASSLSHYNEQFF.

This clonotype was counted a few times. CDR3 nucleotides: TGTGCCAGTAGTATACCGGGACGGTATAATTCACCCCTCCACTTT. Translated, it gives CASSIPGRYNSPLHF. This chain links TRBV19 with TRBJ1-6; a weak D match, TRBD1 (5 bases). Germline V lookup: CDR1 LNHDA, CDR2 SQIVND (reference sequence). This CDR3 region has 15 residues. Deletions cut 2 bases from V and 4 bases from J, with 9 bases between.